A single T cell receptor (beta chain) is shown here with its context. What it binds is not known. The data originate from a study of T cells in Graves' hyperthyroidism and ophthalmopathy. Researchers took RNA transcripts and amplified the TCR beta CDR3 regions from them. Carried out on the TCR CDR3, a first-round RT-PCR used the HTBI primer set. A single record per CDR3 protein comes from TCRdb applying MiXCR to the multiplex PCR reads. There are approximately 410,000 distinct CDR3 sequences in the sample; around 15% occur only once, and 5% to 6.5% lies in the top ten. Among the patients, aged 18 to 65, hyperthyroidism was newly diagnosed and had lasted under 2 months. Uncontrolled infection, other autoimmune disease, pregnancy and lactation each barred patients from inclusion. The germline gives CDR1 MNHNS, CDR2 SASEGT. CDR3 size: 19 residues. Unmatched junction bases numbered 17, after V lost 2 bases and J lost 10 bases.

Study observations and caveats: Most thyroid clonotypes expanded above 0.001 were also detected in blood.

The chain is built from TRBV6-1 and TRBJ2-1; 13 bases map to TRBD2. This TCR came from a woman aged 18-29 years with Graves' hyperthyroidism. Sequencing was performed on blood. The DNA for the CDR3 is TGTGCCAGCAGTGAATCTTCCTTTGGGGGACTAGCGGGACAATCGGAGCAGTTCTTC. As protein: CASSESSFGGLAGQSEQFF.